These 27 T cell receptor beta chains were sequenced from one sample in a study of regulatory T cells in long-lasting Graves disease. Combining iRepertoire HTBI primers with Arm-PCR of CDR3 regions, the authors built TCR beta libraries. Using its own MiXCR run on the multiplex PCR reads, TCRdb lists one record per CDR3 protein. The sample gives 700,000 or so distinct CDR3 sequences, 25% to 35% of which show up once; roughly 40% is in the top ten. The time point denotes: persistent/refractory GD, antithyroid drugs over 5 years with positive TRAb. Construction of the TCR library relied on RNA isolated from PBMCs. The sequencing here drew on peripheral blood mononuclear cells (PBMCs), taken when the disease was refractory, from a patient treated with antithyroid drugs. The receptor source for this set is a female donor with Graves disease.

This clonotype was detected a few times. The chain is built from TRBV2 and TRBJ1-3; D not certain. Germline CDR1 is SNHLY and CDR2 is FYNNEI. The CDR3 has 19 amino acids. The ends were cut back, 5 bases at V and 5 bases at J, with 28 bases in the middle. In DNA form, the CDR3 reads TGTGCCAGCAGTACACAAAACCTCCGACAAGCCAAAGTTCGAAACACCATATATTTT. As protein: CASSTQNLRQAKVRNTIYF.

This clonotype was counted a few times. The chain is built from TRBV19 and TRBJ1-5; TRBD1 agrees at 9 bases. CDR3 length: 18 amino acids. The ends lost 5 bases at V and 2 bases at J; junction bases unmatched: 13. Per germline, CDR1 LNHDA and CDR2 SQIVND (reference sequence). The CDR3: CASSRDREILLGNQPQHF. The CDR3 DNA reads TGTGCCAGTAGTCGGGACAGGGAGATTCTCTTGGGCAATCAGCCCCAGCATTTT.

This clonotype was found once. The chain employs TRBV4-1 and TRBJ1-2; D is unresolved. The length of the CDR3 is 14 residues. Germline CDR1 is MGHRA and CDR2 is YSYEKL. V lost 2 bases and J 2 bases, leaving 9 bases between the germline ends. The DNA for the CDR3 is TGCGCCAGCAGCCAACAGGACGGGAACTATGGCTACACCTTC. The encoded protein is CASSQQDGNYGYTF.

Turning to this clonotype: A read error is possible here, since a much larger clone lies one base away. The chain has TRBV7-2 and TRBJ2-2; 9 nucleotides agree with TRBD2. This CDR3 has 16 amino acids. Germline CDR1 SGHTA, CDR2 FQGNSA. The J segment lost 7 bases and the V segment lost 1 base, leaving 7 bases of the junction unmatched. CDR3 sequence reads: CASSLEGSGSVGELFF. The CDR3 bases are TGTGCCAGCAGCTTAGAGGGTAGCGGGAGCGTCGGGGAGCTGTTTTTT.

The rearrangement joins TRBV19 to TRBJ1-5; D is uncertain. The CDR3 consists of 16 residues. The ends were cut back, 5 bases at V and 0 bases at J, with 14 bases in the middle. Germline V gene lookup returns CDR1 LNHDA and CDR2 SQIVND (reference sequence). The CDR3 spells CASSPWTANSNQPQHF. For the CDR3, the DNA is TGTGCCAGTAGTCCATGGACGGCTAATAGCAATCAGCCCCAGCATTTT.

The chain joins TRBV5-1 to TRBJ1-1; 7 nucleotides agree with TRBD1. The V segment lost 4 bases and the J segment 5 bases; nucleotides outside the gene matches: 8. The CDR3 totals 14 residues. Germline V CDR1 and CDR2: SGHRS, YFSETQ. CDR3 DNA sequence: TGCGCCAGCAGCGTCAAGCTACAGGGGACTGAAGCTTTCTTT. Its translation: CASSVKLQGTEAFF.

The chain combines TRBV6-1 with TRBJ1-1; D is ambiguous. With 5 bases removed from V and 1 base from J, the gap between germline ends came to 11 bases. Germline V CDR1 and CDR2: MNHNS, SASEGT. The CDR3 extends over 14 amino acids. The CDR3 protein is CASSPHASNTEAFF. In nucleotides, the CDR3 is TGTGCCAGCAGTCCCCACGCATCGAACACTGAAGCTTTCTTT.

This clonotype was recorded a few times. The V call is TRBV5-6, the J call TRBJ1-1, with a weak D call TRBD1 (5 bases). The length of the CDR3 is 14 residues. V shed 9 bases and J shed 0 bases, with 15 bases lying between them. CDR1 is SGHDT and CDR2 is YYEEEE in the germline V gene. This chain's CDR3 is CATNRIPMNTEAFF. CDR3 nucleotides: TGTGCCACCAACAGGATCCCCATGAACACTGAAGCTTTCTTT.

On this clonotype: This may be a read error: a much more frequent sequence differs by one nucleotide. The chain is built from TRBV2 and TRBJ1-1; perhaps TRBD1 as D (6 bases). V dropped 8 bases and J dropped 3 bases, with 16 bases sitting between them. Germline CDR1 is SNHLY and CDR2 is FYNNEI. CDR3 length: 14 residues. In DNA form, the CDR3 reads TGTGCCAGCGGGGACCTCAGGGGAGACACTGAAGCTTTCTTT. Translation: CASGDLRGDTEAFF.

This clonotype showed up many times. The gene calls are TRBV7-2 and TRBJ1-1, with 7 bases matching TRBD1. J was trimmed by 1 base and V by 5 bases; bases with no gene match: 7. Germline V lookup: CDR1 SGHTA, CDR2 FQGNSA. CDR3 length: 15 residues. The CDR3 region has the DNA TGTGCCAGCAGCGTAGTCAGGGGGGCGAACACTGAAGCTTTCTTT. It is translated as CASSVVRGANTEAFF.

The J gene is TRBJ1-5, the V gene TRBV29-1; 7 nucleotides agree with TRBD1. V gave up 5 bases and J gave up 1 base; unmatched junction bases: 11. Germline V gene sequence: CDR1 SQVTM, CDR2 ANQGSEA. This CDR3 contains 16 residues. CDR3 in amino acids: CSVSGTGEGSNQPQHF. DNA of the CDR3: TGCAGCGTTTCGGGAACAGGGGAAGGGAGCAATCAGCCCCAGCATTTT. Variable domain in full (rest from reference TRBV29-1 and TRBJ1-5): SAVISQKPSRDICQRGTSLTIQCQVDSQVTMMFWYRQQPGQSLTLIATANQGSEATYESGFVIDKFPISRPNLTFSTLTVSNMSPEDSSIYLCSVSGTGEGSNQPQHFGDGTRLSIL.

Many counts were recorded for this clonotype. The chain couples TRBV10-3 to TRBJ1-2; 7 nucleotides align to TRBD1. Trimming took 6 bases from V and 5 from J; bases not matched to a gene: 3. This CDR3 is 12 amino acids long. Germline values: CDR1 ENHRY, CDR2 SYGVKD. CDR3 residues: CAIRQTGYGYTF. CDR3 nucleotide sequence: TGTGCCATCAGGCAGACAGGGTATGGCTACACCTTC.

This clonotype was seen only a few times. The rearrangement links TRBV28 to TRBJ1-1; D ambiguous. V was clipped by 7 bases and J by 3 bases, with 18 bases between them. The CDR3 loop spans 15 amino acids. The germline V gene encodes CDR1 MDHEN and CDR2 SYDVKM. DNA of the CDR3: TGTGCCAGCACCTTGTGGCGGGCGGGGTACACTGAAGCTTTCTTT. As protein: CASTLWRAGYTEAFF.

This clonotype was counted between two and nine times. The chain couples TRBV5-4 to TRBJ1-5; possible D gene TRBD1, 5 bases. V was pared by 1 base and J by 5 bases, with 10 bases between. Germline CDR1 SGHNT, CDR2 YYREEE (reference sequence). This CDR3 spans 14 amino acids. The CDR3 nucleotides read TGTGCCAGCAGCTTGCCGGGACGAGATCAGCCCCAGCATTTT. Translating it yields CASSLPGRDQPQHF.

This clonotype came up a few times. The rearrangement joins TRBV11-2 to TRBJ1-1; D gene uncertain. Germline V CDR1 and CDR2: SGHAT, FQNNGV. The CDR3 spans 19 residues. The V end lost 2 bases, the J end lost 1 base, and 23 bases lay between the germline ends. Written as DNA, the CDR3 is TGTGCCAGCAGCTTACATATCTCAGGCGTTGGGGAGCGGAACACTGAAGCTTTCTTT. It encodes CASSLHISGVGERNTEAFF.

The rearrangement uses TRBV20-1 and TRBJ1-5; possibly TRBD1 for D (6 bases). Germline CDR1 is DFQATT and CDR2 is SNEGSKA (reference sequence). This CDR3 spans 14 amino acids. Trimming pared 3 bases from V and 6 bases from J, leaving 15 bases between. CDR3 in amino acids: CSARVGARGQPQHF. CDR3 coding DNA: TGCAGTGCTAGGGTGGGGGCGCGAGGTCAGCCCCAGCATTTT.

The V call is TRBV12-3 or TRBV12-4, the J call TRBJ2-7, with 14 bases fitting TRBD2. The CDR3 loop spans 18 amino acids. The V gene end was trimmed by 4 bases and the J gene end by 4 bases; junction bases not matched to a gene: 12. The DNA of the CDR3 is TGTGCCAGCAGTTCAGCCGTGGGACTAGCGGGAGCAAGGTACGAGCAGTACTTC. It encodes CASSSAVGLAGARYEQYF.

This clonotype was seen more than once but under ten times. The chain recombines TRBV7-2 with TRBJ1-2; TRBD1 agrees at 7 bases. J gave up 0 bases and V 1 base, and 5 bases lay outside the gene matches. In germline, CDR1 is SGHTA, CDR2 FQGNSA. The CDR3 extends over 16 amino acids. CDR3 in DNA: TGTGCCAGCAGCTTAGAGACAGGGCGTGCTAACTATGGCTACACCTTC. Translation: CASSLETGRANYGYTF.

This clonotype was recorded at least ten times. The chain recombines TRBV2 with TRBJ1-5, with 9 bases aligning to TRBD1. Germline CDR1 and CDR2: SNHLY and FYNNEI. CDR3 size: 14 residues. J lost 5 bases, V lost 5 bases, and 4 bases had no gene match. The CDR3 DNA follows: TGTGCCAGCAGTCGGGACAGGGAATATCAGCCCCAGCATTTT. Its translation is CASSRDREYQPQHF.

Regarding this clonotype: One junction end does not reproduce the germline sequence, and a read error may be involved. V and J are TRBV11-1 and TRBJ1-1; the D is unclear. CDR3 length: 15 amino acids. CDR1 is SGHAT and CDR2 is FQDESV in the germline V gene (reference sequence). The DNA of the CDR3 is TGTACCAGCAGCTTATCGGCAAGAGGGCACGCTGAAGCTTTCTTT. Amino acids: CTSSLSARGHAEAFF.

V gene TRBV6-2 or TRBV6-3 combines with J gene TRBJ1-2; 9 bases map to TRBD1. The CDR3 extends over 13 amino acids. Germline assignment: CDR1 MNHEY and CDR2 SVGEGT. V shed 2 bases and J 10 bases; nucleotides not matched to a gene: 5. This chain's CDR3 is CASSYGQGKDYTF. The CDR3, as DNA: TGTGCCAGCAGTTACGGACAGGGGAAAGACTACACCTTC.

The V gene is TRBV27, the J gene TRBJ1-4, with 8 bases matching TRBD1. J gave up 4 bases and V 5 bases, and 6 bases lay outside the gene matches. Per the germline V gene, CDR1 is MNHEY and CDR2 is SMNVEV (reference sequence). The CDR3 covers 15 residues. The CDR3 DNA follows: TGTGCCAGCAGTATCACAGGGGGGATTAATGAAAAACTGTTTTTT. It translates to CASSITGGINEKLFF.

This clonotype was observed a few times. The genes are TRBV6-2 or TRBV6-3 and TRBJ1-4, with 7 bases identical to TRBD1. After removal of 6 bases from V and 4 bases from J, the junction contained 5 bases not matched to a gene. Germline V CDR1 and CDR2: MNHEY, SVGEGT. CDR3 size: 14 residues. The CDR3 reads CASSVTGVNEKLFF. The CDR3 DNA reads as TGTGCCAGCAGCGTAACAGGGGTTAATGAAAAACTGTTTTTT.

This clonotype was seen more than once but under ten times. The chain is built from TRBV27 and TRBJ1-2; maybe TRBD1 (6 bases). V was clipped by 0 bases and J by 4 bases, with 15 bases between them. This CDR3 is built from 16 residues. CDR1 and CDR2 from the germline V gene are MNHEY and SMNVEV (reference sequence). CDR3 bases: TGTGCCAGCAGTTTATCGCGACCCACAGGGATCTATGGCTACACCTTC. Residues: CASSLSRPTGIYGYTF.

In its sample, this clonotype was seen many times. The rearrangement joins TRBV6-1 to TRBJ2-2; D remains ambiguous. CDR3 length: 12 residues. V dropped 7 bases and J dropped 5 bases, with 8 bases sitting between them. CDR1 is MNHNS, CDR2 SASEGT, per germline. The CDR3 region is CASITVTGELFF. The CDR3 DNA reads as TGTGCCAGCATTACGGTGACCGGGGAGCTGTTTTTT.

The chain is built from TRBV7-9 and TRBJ1-1, with D tentatively TRBD1 (6 bases). There are 14 residues in the CDR3. Between the trimmed V and J ends, which lost 5 bases and 5 bases, there was a span of 15 bases. The germline V gene encodes CDR1 SEHNR and CDR2 FQNEAQ (reference sequence). CDR3 sequence: CASSPNQGRTEAFF. DNA of the CDR3: TGTGCCAGCAGCCCTAACCAGGGGCGGACTGAAGCTTTCTTT.

This clonotype has only a few counts. CDR3 sequence reads: CAWGGAGDGETQYF. CDR3 nucleotide sequence: TGTGCCTGGGGGGGAGCGGGAGACGGAGAGACCCAGTACTTC. The chain couples TRBV30 to TRBJ2-5, with 8 bases matching TRBD2. The junction had 9 bases not matched to a gene; V was cut back by 5 bases and J by 4 bases. CDR1 GTSNPN and CDR2 SVGIG come from the germline V gene (reference sequence). This CDR3 has 14 amino acids.